Following are 6 T cell receptor beta chains from one sample sequenced in a study of technical replicates of blood from several donors (dated by TCRdb to about 2017). Library creation used the immunoSEQ multiplex PCR assay. The table was pulled from immuneACCESS by TCRdb, which kept in-frame rearrangements only. Such tables lose some clones; where checked, under half of the loss comes from unresolved V genes, and the rest has no known cause. The sample table records about 100,000 clones; 95% of these occur just once. In total, the top ten clones hold 0.2% to 0.25% of the sample. The sample taken for sequencing was T cells isolated from PBMCs. The receptor source for this set is a human donor in good health.

V gene TRBV5-6 combines with J gene TRBJ1-2, with TRBD1 matching over 9 bases. V was pared by 0 bases and J by 5 bases, with 11 bases of the junction left unmatched. Germline CDR1 and CDR2: SGHDT and YYEEEE. This CDR3 has 17 amino acids. In DNA form, the CDR3 reads TGTGCCAGCAGCTTGGGGGACAGGGTCGTCCTCCTTTATGGCTACACCTTC. Translated, it gives CASSLGDRVVLLYGYTF.

The V call is TRBV2, the J call TRBJ2-7; 7 positions agree with TRBD1. Germline V gene data show CDR1 as SNHLY and CDR2 as FYNNEI. The ends lost 1 base at V and 3 bases at J; junction bases unmatched: 6. CDR3 size: 15 residues. Here the CDR3 DNA reads TGTGCCAGCAGTGAAGGCTACAGGGGCCACTACGAGCAGTACTTC. Its translation is CASSEGYRGHYEQYF.

V and J are TRBV30 and TRBJ1-5; D gene ambiguous. The CDR3 covers 13 residues. Germline lookup yields CDR1 GTSNPN and CDR2 SVGIG (reference sequence). Trimming left V 1 base short and J 4 bases short, with 8 bases between. This CDR3 reads CAWSEAANQPQHF. The CDR3 DNA sequence: TGTGCCTGGAGTGAGGCAGCGAATCAGCCCCAGCATTTT.

The J gene is TRBJ1-5, the V gene TRBV6-5; the D is unclear. Germline V CDR1 and CDR2: MNHEY, SVGAGI. V lost 6 bases, J lost 3 bases, and 9 bases lay in between. The CDR3 is 13 amino acids. The DNA of the CDR3 is TGTGCCAGCAGAGAGCGGGTCAATCAGCCCCAGCATTTT. Translating gives CASRERVNQPQHF.

This clone has only a few counts. The chain recombines TRBV6-1 with TRBJ1-3; D is uncertain. The CDR3 loop spans 15 amino acids. The V and J ends lost 1 base and 0 bases respectively, with 7 bases between them. Germline lookup yields CDR1 MNHNS and CDR2 SASEGT. The CDR3 is CASSEGVVSGNTIYF. The DNA of the CDR3 is TGTGCCAGCAGTGAAGGTGTAGTCTCTGGAAACACCATATATTTT.

The CDR3 here is CASSPSQGLEGNTIYF. The CDR3, as DNA: TGTGCCAGCAGCCCCTCCCAGGGGTTAGAAGGAAACACCATATATTTT. The J gene is TRBJ1-3, the V gene TRBV4-2, with D maybe TRBD1 (6 bases). The CDR3 is made up of 16 amino acids. V was pared by 4 bases and J by 4 bases, with 17 bases between. CDR1 and CDR2 (germline): LGHNA, YNFKEQ.